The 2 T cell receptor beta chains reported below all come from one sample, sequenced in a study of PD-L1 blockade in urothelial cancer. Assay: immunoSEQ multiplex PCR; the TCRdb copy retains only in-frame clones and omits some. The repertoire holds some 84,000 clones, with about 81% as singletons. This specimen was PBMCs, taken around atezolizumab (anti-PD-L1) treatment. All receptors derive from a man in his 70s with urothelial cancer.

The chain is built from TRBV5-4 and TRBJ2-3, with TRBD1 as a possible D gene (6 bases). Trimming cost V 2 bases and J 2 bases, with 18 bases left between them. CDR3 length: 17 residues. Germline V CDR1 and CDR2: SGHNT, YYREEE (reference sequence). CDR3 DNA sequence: TGTGCCAGCAGCTTCCCCGCAGGACAGATCCTCACAGATACGCAGTATTTT. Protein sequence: CASSFPAGQILTDTQYF. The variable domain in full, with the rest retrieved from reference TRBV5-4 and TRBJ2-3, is ETGVTQSPTHLIKTRGQQVTLRCSSQSGHNTVSWYQQALGQGPQFIFQYYREEENGRGNFPPRFSGLQFPNYSSELNVNALELDDSALYLCASSFPAGQILTDTQYFGPGTRLTVL.

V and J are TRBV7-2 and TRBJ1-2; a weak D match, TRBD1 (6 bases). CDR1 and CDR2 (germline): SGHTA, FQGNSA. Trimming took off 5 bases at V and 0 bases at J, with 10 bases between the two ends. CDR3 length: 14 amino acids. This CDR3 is CASSRTEANYGYTF. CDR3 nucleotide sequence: TGTGCCAGCAGCCGGACAGAGGCTAACTATGGCTACACCTTC.